This entry describes one T cell receptor (beta chain). What this receptor recognizes is not known. Base-call qualities are not available, and no considerably larger clone is one nucleotide away. In total, roughly 710 healthy bone marrow donors made up the cohort. All cohort members were sampled while nominally healthy, although unrecorded immune exposures were likely present. The donor was CMV seropositive and belonged to the group of 250 to 300 seropositive cohort members. Every donor gave a peripheral blood sample, and the peripheral blood mononuclear cells from that sample were used for TCR beta sequencing. Genomic DNA was extracted from the blood cell samples with the Qiagen DNeasy Blood Extraction Kit. This specimen belongs to a study of cytomegalovirus exposure and HLA in healthy donors (TCRdb year 2017). Describing the broader study: An earlier analysis of roughly 630 of the donors reported 276 Gb of sequence data and some 100 million unique TCR beta sequences from roughly 180 million T cells. An early release covering roughly 600 HLA-typed donors comprised about 300 gigabases of sequencing data and roughly 86 million unique TCR sequences. Of the roughly 410 genotyped donors, roughly 80% were placed in the genetic ancestry cluster associated with self-reported Caucasian donors. The study was designed to test whether signatures of past pathogen exposure could be identified by cataloging public T cell receptors. Using immunosequencing, the study profiled T cell repertoires from 666 subjects and related those repertoires to cytomegalovirus serostatus. A separate validation cohort of approximately 120 different subjects was used in addition to the roughly 670-subject first cohort. To predict cytomegalovirus infection status, the study combined high-throughput TCR immunosequencing, statistical association of individual TCRs with disease status, and machine learning. A later analysis re-examined previously published TCR beta repertoires from just over 650 donors and added high-resolution HLA genotyping to investigate patterns of TCR occurrence. In the later analysis, no new phenotypic data were used to find candidate immune exposures; instead, reliance was placed on TCR beta sequences and their occurrence across donors. An earlier analysis of some 600 of the donors applied high-throughput TCR beta sequencing to assess whether each TCR beta V gene segment acted as functional or pseudogenic. Donor age, sex, ethnicity and CMV serostatus were collected together with the repertoire data. In a later genetic analysis, genome-wide SNP genotypes for about three fifths of the 666 donors were used, and that subset was treated as a discovery cohort. Every repertoire in the discovery cohort had been generated on one and the same sequencing platform. HLA typing included class I and class II loci at four-digit resolution. The number of donors typed differed by locus, with roughly 620-640 for A, B, C, DRB1 and DQB1, more than 500 for DQA1, 600 to 610 for DPA1, and over 400 for DPB1. Because of strong linkage in the cohort, five DR-DQ haplotypes were treated as single units for association and clustering. On average, about 200,000 unique TCR beta nucleotide sequences were sequenced per donor among some 430 genotyped donors of the cohort, with roughly a sixth of those sequences being non-productive. Summary of the overall study and its limitations: In this cohort, only TCR beta chains were sequenced, and detectable features were limited by the absence of alpha or paired-chain data. The earlier analysis of a few hundred of the donors excluded seventeen rarely observed V segments, including chromosome 9 orphons, because counts were too low. In an earlier analysis of fewer than 750 of the donors, most TCR beta V segments were observed in productive rearrangements about 90% or about 30% of the time, broadly matching IMGT annotations. Assigning TCR associations to individual alleles was difficult when HLA alleles, especially DR and DQ, strongly co-occurred. A later genetic analysis reported fewer N-insertions in productive TCRs among donors in an Asian-associated ancestry cluster than the approximately 670-donor mean. Several of the top co-occurrence clusters appeared to be linked to parvovirus B19, influenza, CMV and Epstein-Barr virus, according to a later analysis. Correlated functional status among segregating V segments might reflect linkage disequilibrium, but an unknown experimental factor could not be ruled out. In both the original and validation cohorts, the classifier was reported to diagnose cytomegalovirus status with high specificity and sensitivity. Because HLA typing was missing for some donors at each locus, association tests included only the typed subset. Sequencing depth was assumed to be roughly uniform across donors in the presence/absence analyses, though that assumption may not hold. Specific HLA alleles were associated with 16,951 TCR beta sequences at a false discovery rate of 0.05 in a later analysis. In a later analysis, HLA-associated TCR beta chains were found to be more clonally expanded and to have lower generation probabilities than equally common non-associated chains. For the cohort, immune exposure information was limited to CMV serostatus. A cluster of highly shared sequence variants was judged likely to be a technical artifact of the sequencing pipeline. According to a later analysis, most CMV-associated TCR beta chains appeared to be HLA-restricted, and the HLA associations seemed to be driven largely by CMV exposure. Most TCR sequences were seen in very few donors, while some public TCRs were found in many individuals. A later genetic analysis associated a missense DCLRE1C variant with V-gene and J-gene trimming of TCR beta chains, and an independent cohort replicated the association. Three of the identified cytomegalovirus-associated TCR beta chains were confirmed in vitro to be specific for cytomegalovirus antigens. According to the authors, the approach could potentially be generalized to other disease states and immunological phenotypes. According to a later analysis, TCR association rates differed among HLA loci, with DRB1 alleles showing the most associated TCRs and HLA-C alleles showing the fewest. A total of roughly 160 TCR beta chains were listed by the study as associated with cytomegalovirus. A further reported finding was that TCR beta sequences accurately predicted the HLA-A and HLA-B alleles for most subjects in the first cohort.

The library was generated by the immunoSEQ multiplex PCR assay. For the multiplex PCR, a mixture combining 60 forward primers for TCR Vbeta segments and 13 reverse primers for TCR Jbeta segments was used. The CDR3 region of rearranged TCR beta genes was amplified from genomic DNA by a multiplex PCR assay. Amplified TCR beta libraries were sequenced as 87-base-pair reads on the Illumina HiSeq System. For the original study's pipeline: A later analysis tallied around 82 million unique TCR beta chains across the 640 or so repertoires, and some 10 million of those chains were shared by two or more donors. A nearest-neighbor algorithm error-corrected the raw reads and collapsed the reads into unique sequences, merging closely related sequences to remove PCR and sequencing errors. To assign V, D and J gene segments, CDR3 sequences were aligned to IMGT reference sequences. For a sequence to be retained, at least a six-nucleotide match to both a V gene segment and a J gene segment was required. A rearrangement was called productive if the CDR3 had no stop codons and remained in frame with V and J, and every other rearrangement was called non-productive. CDR3 was defined according to IMGT convention as the region running from the second conserved V-encoded cysteine to the conserved J-encoded phenylalanine. The earlier analysis of 500 to 750 of the donors excluded any sequence lacking an unambiguous match to a single V gene segment. In an earlier analysis of 500 to 750 of the donors, V segments were called functional above 56.7% productive rearrangements and were called segregating when the between-donor standard deviation exceeded 5%. A statistical classification framework was built for diagnosing cytomegalovirus status from the catalog of TCR beta chain sequences. A later analysis assigned V and J genes by comparing TCR nucleotide sequences with IMGT/GENE-DB human TR gene sequences. Using the TCRdist pipeline, a later analysis assigned CDR3 sequences along with most-parsimonious VDJ recombination scenarios. In a later analysis, every TCR beta chain was defined by the combination of its CDR3 amino acid sequence and its V-gene family, and reads without a unique V-gene family were dropped. As a way to deal with suspected cross-contamination and a sequencing artifact, a later analysis dropped 450 to 600 nucleotide sequences that were highly shared and had low generation probability. In a later analysis, a clonal expansion index was calculated for each public chain from normalized within-repertoire ranks of inferred template counts. In a later analysis, generation probabilities were computed using a VDJ recombination model fitted to out-of-frame rearrangements, and the results were checked against IGoR. Hypergeometric tests were used in a later analysis to score TCR-TCR, TCR-HLA and TCR-CMV co-occurrence, with a repertoire-size bias correction applied to the TCR pairs. False discovery rates were estimated in a later analysis by permuting HLA or CMV assignments 20 times. In a later analysis, co-occurring TCRs were grouped with DBSCAN, and TCRdist sequence similarity was added when clustering was performed within HLA-allele-positive subsets. Repertoires with fewer than 30,000 or more than 120,000 public chains, plus five repertoires with anomalous nucleotide sharing, were excluded from co-occurrence clustering. Here the immuneACCESS table is served through TCRdb, limited to in-frame sequences with V and J called. Missing clones are a known gap in these copies; in checked studies unresolved V genes cover under half, and the rest lacks a known reason. V, J and clone size were drawn from that table, and D and trimming were deduced from the DNA. This sample holds about 170,000 clones; 80% to 90% were observed only once. The ten most abundant clones make up under 5% of the sample.

Material for sequencing was PBMCs. The sequence came from a girl under 18 in good health and CMV-seropositive.

The CDR3 region has the sequence CASSEARGGWLDQPQHF. The nucleotides read TGTGCCAGCAGTGAAGCTCGGGGTGGATGGCTCGATCAGCCCCAGCATTTT. The V and J segments used are TRBV6-1 and TRBJ1-5; the D gene identity is not certain. Looking up the germline V gene yields CDR1 MNHNS and CDR2 SASEGT. A distance of 17 bases separates the germline ends of V and J, which lose 0 bases and 5 bases respectively. From cysteine to phenylalanine, the CDR3 is 17 amino acids long. This entry keeps only the CDR3 DNA: 51 bases, framed from base 1.